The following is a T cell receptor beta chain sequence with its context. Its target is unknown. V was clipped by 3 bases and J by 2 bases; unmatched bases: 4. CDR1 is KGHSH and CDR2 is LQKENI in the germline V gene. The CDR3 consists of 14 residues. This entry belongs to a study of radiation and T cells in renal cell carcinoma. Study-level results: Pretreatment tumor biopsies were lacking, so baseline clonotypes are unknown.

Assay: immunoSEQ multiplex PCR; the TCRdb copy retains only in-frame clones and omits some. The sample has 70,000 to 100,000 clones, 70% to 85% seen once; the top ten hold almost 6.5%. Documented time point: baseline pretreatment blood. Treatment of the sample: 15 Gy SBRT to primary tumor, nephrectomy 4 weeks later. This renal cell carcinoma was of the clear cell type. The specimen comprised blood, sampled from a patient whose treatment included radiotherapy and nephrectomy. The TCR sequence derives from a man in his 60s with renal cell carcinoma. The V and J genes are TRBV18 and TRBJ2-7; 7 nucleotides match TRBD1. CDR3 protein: CASSPGQETYEQYF. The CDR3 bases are TGTGCCAGCTCACCCGGACAGGAAACCTACGAGCAGTACTTC.